The 5 T cell receptor beta chains listed next were all sequenced from one sample in a study of blood T cells in healthy people across ages. The use of a sample-barcoded 5' primer and a J-beta primer mix characterized a second PCR of roughly 7 to 11 cycles. In TCRdb, the 5' RACE reads were re-called with MiXCR into one record per CDR3 protein. The data show under 1,100,000 distinct CDR3 sequences, approximately 26% seen once. Separately, the same data were catalogued under a study of T cells of mothers and their children.

Sequenced sample: blood. The source of these receptors is a girl aged 2 to 9 in good health.

This clonotype showed up just a few times. The chain carries TRBV7-2 and TRBJ2-7; unclear D gene. The CDR3 has 12 amino acids. Per the germline V gene, CDR1 is SGHTA and CDR2 is FQGNSA. The V end was cut by 1 base, the J end by 6 bases, with 7 bases between. CDR3 coding DNA: TGTGCCAGCAGCTTAGTGATCGGCGAGCAGTACTTC. It translates to CASSLVIGEQYF.

This clonotype was seen only a few times. CDR3 in amino acids: CASSSRGGTLGYNEKLFF. CDR3 bases: TGTGCCAGCAGTTCCCGGGGGGGGACCCTGGGATATAATGAAAAACTGTTTTTT. The genes are TRBV12-3 or TRBV12-4 and TRBJ1-4; D is possibly TRBD1 (5 bases). The CDR3 totals 18 residues. Trimming removed 4 bases from V and 4 bases from J, with 22 bases in between.

This clonotype has a handful of counts. At one of its ends the junction is not consistent with the germline gene, which may arise from a read error. CDR3: CASSSTDSQASF. CDR3 sequence (DNA): TGTGCCAGCAGCTCTACCGACAGCCAAGCTTCCTTT. This chain links TRBV7-9 with TRBJ1-1; possible D gene TRBD1, 5 bases. Germline CDR1 SEHNR, CDR2 FQNEAQ (reference sequence). The CDR3 is 12 residues long.

A word on this clonotype: One base away lies a much larger clone, so this may be a sequencing read error. The conserved closing phenylalanine or tryptophan is absent in this CDR3, likely reflecting a read error. This chain uses TRBV11-2 with TRBJ2-3, with D unresolved. The germline gives CDR1 SGHAT, CDR2 FQNNGV. V was pared by 2 bases and J by 2 bases, with 2 bases between. This CDR3 is built from 12 residues. This CDR3 is CASSLYTDTQYL. For the CDR3, the DNA is TGTGCCAGCAGCTTATACACAGATACGCAGTATCTT.

A few counts support this clonotype. The chain has TRBV5-5 and TRBJ2-2; unclear D gene. CDR3 size: 14 residues. Per the germline V gene, CDR1 is SGHKS and CDR2 is YYEKEE (reference sequence). Trimming removed 2 bases at V and 3 bases at J, with 8 bases between. DNA of the CDR3: TGTGCCAGCAGCTTTAGCACAGACACCGGGGAGCTGTTTTTT. Amino acids: CASSFSTDTGELFF.